This T cell receptor beta chain was recovered during a study of blood T cells in healthy people across ages. For the second PCR, which ran for about 6 to 11 cycles, a sample-barcoded 5' primer and a J-beta primer mix were used. TCRdb reanalysed the 5' RACE reads using MiXCR and keeps one entry per CDR3 protein. The top ten clones hold about 26% of a sample with roughly 730,000 distinct CDR3 sequences, more than 50% of them seen once. About 10 milliliters of peripheral blood were drawn from each donor. CDR3 length equals 14 residues. The germline V gene encodes CDR1 SGHTA and CDR2 FQGTGA. Trimming removed 5 bases at V and 8 bases at J, with 18 bases between.

The chain joins TRBV7-3 to TRBJ1-1; the D is unclear. The sample taken for sequencing was blood. The sequence derives from a man aged 40-55 years in good health. CDR3 nucleotide sequence: TGTGCCAGCAGCCCCCGCAGCGATTCTGCGGAAGCTTTCTTT. The encoded protein is CASSPRSDSAEAFF.